These T cell receptor beta chains were read from a single sample in a study of PD-1 blockade in mismatch repair-deficient tumors. Assay: immunoSEQ multiplex PCR; the TCRdb copy retains only in-frame clones and omits some. The top ten hold about 22% of the sample, which has more than 11,000 clones, approximately 80% seen once. Their recognized antigens are unknown. The specimen was cells cultured in vitro, collected from a patient treated with pembrolizumab. These receptors were taken from an adult with mismatch repair-deficient cancer. Both conserved end residues are part of each CDR3. Fields, in order: clone size, D gene, J gene, V gene, CDR3 protein, CDR3 DNA. D genes are given only for firm matches. Only some rows state a clone size, as once, few, many or a class for expanded clones.

once NA TRBJ2-1 TRBV2 CASGEASSYNEQFF TGTGCCAGTGGGGAAGCTAGCTCCTACAATGAGCAGTTCTTC
NA TRBD1 TRBJ2-1 TRBV4-1 CASSQGTGVNSYNEQFF TGCGCCAGCAGCCAAGGGACAGGGGTTAACTCCTACAATGAGCAGTTCTTC
NA TRBD1 TRBJ2-1 TRBV2 CASSDRGQGRDNEQFF TGTGCCAGCAGTGACAGAGGACAGGGACGGGACAATGAGCAGTTCTTC
NA TRBD2 TRBJ2-7 TRBV7-8 CASSASGSQSYEQYF TGTGCCAGCAGCGCTAGCGGGAGCCAGTCCTACGAGCAGTACTTC
NA NA TRBJ2-5 TRBV18 CASSPAVGGEETQYF TGTGCCAGCTCACCCGCAGTGGGTGGAGAGGAGACCCAGTACTTC
NA NA TRBJ2-7 TRBV28 CASSGRGRAYEQYF TGTGCCAGCAGTGGACGGGGAAGGGCTTACGAGCAGTACTTC
NA NA TRBJ1-4 TRBV5-4 CASSFGTPEVTNEKLFF TGTGCCAGCAGCTTTGGTACACCTGAAGTAACTAATGAAAAACTGTTTTTT
NA TRBD1 TRBJ1-5 TRBV10-2 CASSEGQGWNQPQHF TGCGCCAGCAGTGAGGGACAGGGGTGGAATCAGCCCCAGCATTTT
NA NA TRBJ2-3 TRBV13 CASSLVGASTDTQYF TGTGCCAGCAGCTTAGTTGGAGCTAGCACAGATACGCAGTATTTT
NA NA TRBJ1-1 TRBV4-1 CASSPAMNTEAFF TGCGCCAGCAGCCCCGCAATGAACACTGAAGCTTTCTTT
few NA TRBJ1-5 TRBV27 CASSLLGGPSNQPQHF TGTGCCAGCAGTTTACTGGGGGGCCCCAGCAATCAGCCCCAGCATTTT
few TRBD1 TRBJ2-7 TRBV28 CASRTGRYEQYF TGTGCCAGCAGGACAGGGCGCTACGAGCAGTACTTC
NA NA TRBJ1-1 TRBV28 CASSQQGLNTEAFF TGTGCCAGCAGCCAACAGGGATTGAACACTGAAGCTTTCTTT
NA NA TRBJ1-4 TRBV28 CASSRLRANEKLFF TGTGCCAGCAGCCGGTTGCGCGCTAATGAAAAACTGTTTTTT
NA NA TRBJ2-3 TRBV27 CASSLMRIDTQYF TGTGCCAGCAGTTTAATGCGGATTGATACGCAGTATTTT
NA TRBD1 TRBJ1-2 TRBV28 CASSLYRRGPGVKVYGYTF TGTGCCAGCAGTTTATACCGCAGGGGGCCGGGGGTAAAGGTTTACGGCTACACCTTC
once TRBD1 TRBJ2-7 TRBV7-4 CASSSWTGNYEQYF TGTGCCAGCAGCTCCTGGACAGGGAACTACGAGCAGTACTTC
NA NA TRBJ2-7 TRBV20-1 CSAYSYEQYF TGCAGTGCCTATTCCTACGAGCAGTACTTC
NA NA TRBJ2-7 TRBV4-1 CASSQEAGAYEQYF TGCGCCAGCAGCCAAGAAGCGGGTGCCTACGAGCAGTACTTC
NA NA TRBJ2-1 TRBV30 CAWSPQDNEQFF TGTGCCTGGAGTCCACAAGACAATGAGCAGTTCTTC